The following is a T cell receptor beta chain sequence with its context. The antigen is undetermined. V gave up 1 base and J gave up 2 bases, with 18 bases separating them. Germline values: CDR1 MNHNS, CDR2 SASEGT. The CDR3 runs to 17 residues. Primers for the PCR totalled 60 Vbeta and 13 Jbeta. Clones were sequenced by immunoSEQ multiplex PCR, and TCRdb holds only the in-frame ones, with some missing. This sample contains more than 140,000 clones. This sample was included in a study of cytomegalovirus exposure and HLA in healthy donors. Whole-study findings and limits: Most TCRs appeared rarely, but some public TCRs recurred in many donors.

The receptor's source is a young woman in good health and CMV-seronegative. The rearrangement links TRBV6-1 to TRBJ2-7; D is perhaps TRBD2 (6 bases). The sequenced sample was PBMCs. The CDR3 coding sequence is TGTGCCAGCAGTGAAGGGGGAGGAGGCAGTTTCCCCTACGAGCAGTACTTC. Translating gives CASSEGGGGSFPYEQYF.